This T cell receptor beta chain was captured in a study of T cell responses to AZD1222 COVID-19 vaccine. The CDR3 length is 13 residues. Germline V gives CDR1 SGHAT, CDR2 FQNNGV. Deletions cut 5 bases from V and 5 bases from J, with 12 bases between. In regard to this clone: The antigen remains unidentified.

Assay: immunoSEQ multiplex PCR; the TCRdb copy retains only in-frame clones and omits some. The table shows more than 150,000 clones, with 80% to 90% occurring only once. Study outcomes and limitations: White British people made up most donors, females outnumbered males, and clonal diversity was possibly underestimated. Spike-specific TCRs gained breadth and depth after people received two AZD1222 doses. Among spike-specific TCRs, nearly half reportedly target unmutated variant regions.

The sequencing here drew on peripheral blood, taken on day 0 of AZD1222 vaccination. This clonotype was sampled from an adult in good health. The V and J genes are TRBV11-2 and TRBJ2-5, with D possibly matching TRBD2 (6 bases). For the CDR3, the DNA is TGTGCCAGCAGCCTGGGACTTTCCGAGACCCAGTACTTC. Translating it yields CASSLGLSETQYF.